Shown below are 2 T cell receptor beta chains from a single sample sequenced in a study of T-cell reconstitution after alpha-beta-depleted transplantation in children. Preparation of the TCRbeta library was carried out with unique molecular identifiers. From the PCR reads, TCRdb called clonotypes with MiXCR, one entry per CDR3 protein. The repertoire holds approximately 220,000 distinct CDR3 sequences, approximately 17% seen once, with about two fifths in the top ten. The material was PBMCs, mostly from graft donor cells, obtained 360 days after TCRalphabeta/CD19-depleted stem cell transplant. The receptors were sampled from a male patient aged 2-9 years who had a stem cell transplant for acute lymphoblastic leukemia, so the T cells may come from the graft donor.

The chain combines TRBV12-3 or TRBV12-4 with TRBJ1-3, with TRBD1 as a possible D gene (5 bases). Between the trimmed V and J ends, which lost 4 bases and 3 bases, there was a span of 13 bases. This CDR3 has 15 residues. CDR3: CASSYRRQGGNTIYF. The CDR3 bases are TGTGCCAGCAGTTACCGAAGGCAGGGTGGAAACACCATATATTTT.

Here the CDR3 DNA reads TGTGCCAGCAGGGGGGTAGCGGGGGGGCCTCGGAATGAGCAGTTCTTC. This gives the protein CASRGVAGGPRNEQFF. The chain joins TRBV7-6 to TRBJ2-1, with 11 bases fitting TRBD2. The junction had 11 bases not matched to a gene; V was cut back by 6 bases and J by 7 bases. There are 16 residues in the CDR3. CDR1 SGHVS and CDR2 FNYEAQ come from the germline V gene.